Following are 21 T cell receptor beta chains from one sample sequenced in a study of T cell responses to AZD1222 COVID-19 vaccine. Sequenced by immunoSEQ multiplex PCR; TCRdb stores in-frame clones only, minus some. The sample records under 150,000 clones, roughly 92% being singletons. The material was peripheral blood, obtained on day 0 of AZD1222 vaccination. Receptor source: an adult in good health.

In its sample, this clone was seen once. The genes are TRBV30 and TRBJ1-3, with a weak D call TRBD1 (6 bases). The CDR3 extends over 16 amino acids. Germline V gives CDR1 GTSNPN, CDR2 SVGIG (reference sequence). Trimming took 2 bases from V and 4 from J, leaving 18 bases between them. CDR3 sequence reads: CAWSPKGGTSGNTIYF. The CDR3 DNA follows: TGTGCCTGGAGTCCCAAGGGGGGTACATCCGGAAACACCATATATTTT.

A single count supports this clone. CDR3 in DNA: TGCGCCAGCACCCTAGCAGCCACGCCGAACACTGAAGCTTTCTTT. It encodes CASTLAATPNTEAFF. The chain carries TRBV4-1 and TRBJ1-1; D is ambiguous. CDR1 is MGHRA, CDR2 YSYEKL, per germline. Trimming stripped 7 bases from V and 1 base from J, with 16 bases between. CDR3 length: 15 amino acids.

The V and J genes are TRBV7-9 and TRBJ2-7; D ambiguous. CDR1 is SEHNR, CDR2 FQNEAQ, per germline (reference sequence). The CDR3 has 13 residues. V gave up 1 base and J gave up 3 bases, with 7 bases separating them. DNA of the CDR3: TGTGCCAGCAGCTTAGGACCCCTCTACGAGCAGTACTTC. Translation gives CASSLGPLYEQYF.

The rearrangement uses TRBV6-6 and TRBJ1-6; a possible D gene is TRBD1 (6 bases). V was shortened by 4 bases and J by 0 bases, with 10 bases between the two germline ends. The germline CDR1 and CDR2 sequences are MNHNY and SVGAGI (reference sequence). This CDR3 has 16 residues. CDR3 sequence reads: CASSSTGSSYNSPLHF. The CDR3 DNA reads TGTGCCAGCAGTTCAACAGGGAGCTCCTATAATTCACCCCTCCACTTT.

This sequence joins TRBV4-1 and TRBJ2-3; TRBD2 matches 8 bases. Germline assignment: CDR1 MGHRA and CDR2 YSYEKL. V gave up 1 base and J gave up 4 bases; unmatched junction bases: 7. This CDR3 is 16 amino acids long. The CDR3 coding sequence is TGCGCCAGCAGCCAAGTCCGGGGGGGGACCTCAGATACGCAGTATTTT. This sequence encodes CASSQVRGGTSDTQYF.

This chain connects TRBV11-2 to TRBJ2-7; 8 nucleotides align to TRBD2. J was trimmed by 4 bases and V by 1 base; bases with no gene match: 3. This CDR3 has 14 amino acids. Germline V lookup: CDR1 SGHAT, CDR2 FQNNGV. Here the CDR3 DNA reads TGTGCCAGCAGCTTAGGTACTAGCGGATACGAGCAGTACTTC. This gives the protein CASSLGTSGYEQYF.

The gene calls are TRBV19 and TRBJ2-7; D call uncertain. This CDR3 has 13 residues. The germline V gene encodes CDR1 LNHDA and CDR2 SQIVND (reference sequence). Deletions cut 3 bases from V and 1 base from J, with 7 bases between. In DNA, the CDR3 is TGTGCCAGTAGTATTGACCGTTCCTACGAGCAGTACTTC. Encoded protein: CASSIDRSYEQYF.

The chain couples TRBV7-3 to TRBJ2-7; D is undetermined. CDR3 length equals 14 residues. The V gene lost 5 bases and the J gene lost 10 bases, with 21 bases spanning the gap. Per germline, CDR1 SGHTA and CDR2 FQGTGA. CDR3 sequence (DNA): TGTGCCAGCAGCCCTCAGGCTCTCCGGAGCTACCAGTACTTC. Translating gives CASSPQALRSYQYF.

V is TRBV5-1 and J is TRBJ2-7; 12 bases map to TRBD2. The germline gives CDR1 SGHRS, CDR2 YFSETQ. V lost 4 bases and J lost 1; bases outside the gene matches: 3. The CDR3 totals 15 residues. This chain's CDR3 is CASSPLAGGSYEQYF. CDR3 in DNA: TGCGCCAGCAGCCCACTAGCGGGGGGATCCTACGAGCAGTACTTC.

This sequence joins TRBV2 and TRBJ1-1, with 11 bases matching TRBD1. Germline V gene data show CDR1 as SNHLY and CDR2 as FYNNEI. Unmatched junction bases numbered 1, after V lost 6 bases and J lost 4 bases. The CDR3 loop spans 13 amino acids. Here the CDR3 DNA reads TGTGCCAGCAGGGGGACAGGGGGCACTGAAGCTTTCTTT. Amino acids: CASRGTGGTEAFF.

This chain joins TRBV10-3 and TRBJ1-1; no definite D call. Per the germline V gene, CDR1 is ENHRY and CDR2 is SYGVKD. V dropped 0 bases and J dropped 1 base, with 6 bases sitting between them. The length of the CDR3 is 14 residues. The CDR3 is CAISESGENTEAFF. In nucleotides, the CDR3 is TGTGCCATCAGTGAGTCCGGTGAGAACACTGAAGCTTTCTTT.

V and J are TRBV6-7 and TRBJ2-2, with 12 nucleotides matching TRBD2. TRBV6-7 is treated as an ORF (open reading frame) with a function not yet certain. The CDR3 spans 16 residues. Trimming took 6 bases from V and 4 from J; bases not matched to a gene: 6. CDR3 sequence (DNA): TGTGCCAGCAGCCCTACTAGCGGGGGGTCCACCGGGGAGCTGTTTTTT. This encodes CASSPTSGGSTGELFF.

The chain employs TRBV5-6 and TRBJ1-5, with D perhaps matching TRBD1 (5 bases). Germline V lookup: CDR1 SGHDT, CDR2 YYEEEE. The V end lost 3 bases, the J end lost 3 bases, and 19 bases lay between the germline ends. This CDR3 comprises 17 residues. CDR3 bases: TGTGCCAGCAGCTCCCGAACCCCCGGGGGTCCCAATCAGCCCCAGCATTTT. Translation: CASSSRTPGGPNQPQHF. The full variable domain, with the rest looked up from reference TRBV5-6 and TRBJ1-5, is DAGVTQSPTHLIKTRGQQVTLRCSPKSGHDTVSWYQQALGQGPQFIFQYYEEEERQRGNFPDRFSGHQFPNYSSELNVNALLLGDSALYLCASSSRTPGGPNQPQHFGDGTRLSIL.

V usage is TRBV3-1 (or the pseudogene TRBV3-2) and J usage is TRBJ1-1, with D uncertain. The length of the CDR3 is 14 residues. CDR1 is LGHDT, CDR2 YNNKEL, per germline (reference sequence). The V end lost 6 bases, the J end lost 2 bases, and 13 bases lay between the germline ends. Written as DNA, the CDR3 is TGTGCCAGCAGAAGGACGGACTCCAACACTGAAGCTTTCTTT. Protein sequence: CASRRTDSNTEAFF.

This chain connects TRBV7-2 to TRBJ2-3; D is ambiguous. The ends were cut back, 0 bases at V and 0 bases at J, with 7 bases in the middle. The CDR3 loop spans 15 amino acids. CDR1 and CDR2 (germline): SGHTA, FQGNSA. The CDR3: CASSLATTSTDTQYF. The CDR3 DNA reads TGTGCCAGCAGCTTAGCAACAACTAGCACAGATACGCAGTATTTT.

The chain couples TRBV5-1 to TRBJ2-1; TRBD2 might be the D (5 bases). The V and J ends lost 5 bases and 6 bases respectively, with 18 bases between them. The CDR3 spans 15 residues. The germline V gene encodes CDR1 SGHRS and CDR2 YFSETQ. For the CDR3, the DNA is TGCGCCAGCAGTCAAGGGAGCGTGTTGGGCAATGAGCAGTTCTTC. It is translated as CASSQGSVLGNEQFF. Full variable domain (remainder filled in from reference TRBV5-1 and TRBJ2-1): KAGVTQTPRYLIKTRGQQVTLSCSPISGHRSVSWYQQTPGQGLQFLFEYFSETQRNKGNFPGRFSGRQFSNSRSEMNVSTLELGDSALYLCASSQGSVLGNEQFFGPGTRLTVL.

This chain joins TRBV11-2 and TRBJ1-5; D gene ambiguous. The germline V gene has CDR1 SGHAT and CDR2 FQNNGV. This CDR3 spans 15 amino acids. V was trimmed by 3 bases and J by 5 bases, leaving 14 bases between them. The CDR3 loop is CASSFQSGADQPQHF. CDR3 DNA: TGTGCCAGCAGCTTCCAAAGCGGCGCTGATCAGCCCCAGCATTTT.

This clone was seen a few times. The chain employs TRBV6-5 and TRBJ1-1; TRBD1 agrees at 7 bases. Looked up from germline, CDR1 is MNHEY and CDR2 is SVGAGI. The CDR3 consists of 15 residues. J was trimmed by 5 bases and V by 5 bases; bases with no gene match: 11. Here the CDR3 reads CASSQLGGAKTEAFF. The CDR3 DNA reads as TGTGCCAGCAGTCAGTTAGGGGGCGCGAAGACTGAAGCTTTCTTT.

This sequence joins TRBV25-1 and TRBJ1-2; D ambiguous. Germline-derived CDR1 and CDR2 are MGHDK and SYGVNS. This CDR3 spans 13 amino acids. With 1 base removed from V and 8 bases from J, the gap between germline ends came to 11 bases. The CDR3 spells CASSELPYSGYTF. The CDR3 region has the DNA TGTGCCAGCAGTGAATTGCCGTATTCGGGCTACACCTTC.

The chain uses TRBV28 and TRBJ1-1; possibly TRBD1 for D (5 bases). The V gene's germline CDR1 is MDHEN and CDR2 SYDVKM. V lost 5 bases to trimming and J lost 1 base, with 14 bases between them. The CDR3 has 15 residues. The CDR3 DNA sequence: TGTGCCAGCAGTCATGGGACGTCATGGAACACTGAAGCTTTCTTT. The encoded protein is CASSHGTSWNTEAFF.

The gene calls are TRBV28 and TRBJ2-7, with no clear D. The CDR3 runs 15 residues. CDR1 and CDR2 from the germline V gene are MDHEN and SYDVKM. Trimming removed 3 bases at V and 0 bases at J, with 12 bases between. CDR3 in amino acids: CASSLGALNSYEQYF. As DNA, the CDR3 is TGTGCCAGCAGTTTGGGCGCCCTCAACTCCTACGAGCAGTACTTC.